Below are 17 T cell receptor beta chains sequenced from a single sample in a study of CXCR3-negative and CXCR3-positive naive CD8 T cells. TRB cDNA was prepared as libraries by UMI-labeled 5' RACE. Using the 5' RACE reads, TCRdb records one entry per CDR3 protein without DNA. The sample table includes approximately 70,000 distinct CDR3 sequences. Sequencing was carried out using naive CXCR3- CD8+ T cells from blood. Subset given: CD45RO-CCR7+CD27+CD95- naive CD8+ T cells lacking CXCR3 (TNR3-). Receptors originate from a human donor in good health. Some clones in this sample may be carry-over from other donors' samples.

The V call is TRBV28, the J call TRBJ2-2; TCRdb designates TRBD1, a call that cannot be tested without DNA. This CDR3 is 16 amino acids long. Per the germline V gene, CDR1 is MDHEN and CDR2 is SYDVKM. This chain's CDR3 is CASRSTGTGGAGELFF.

The chain carries TRBV7-9 and TRBJ2-7; TCRdb lists TRBD1, though no DNA is available to test this call. From germline, CDR1 is SEHNR and CDR2 FQNEAQ (reference sequence). The CDR3 runs 16 residues. The CDR3: CASSSGGGRPPYEQYF.

The V gene is TRBV3-1, the J gene TRBJ2-2; TCRdb returns TRBD2, unconfirmable since there is no DNA. The length of the CDR3 is 16 residues. CDR1 is LGHDT and CDR2 is YNNKEL in the germline V gene (reference sequence). CDR3 amino acids: CASSQDALVSPGELFF.

The V call is TRBV9, the J call TRBJ2-3. Germline CDR1 and CDR2: SGDLS and YYNGEE. CDR3 length: 16 amino acids. Here the CDR3 reads CASSVATLANTDTQYF.

The chain links TRBV28 to TRBJ1-2; lacking DNA, the TRBD1 call made by TCRdb goes unchecked. The CDR3 spans 13 residues. The V gene's germline CDR1 is MDHEN and CDR2 SYDVKM. The CDR3 protein is CASSPPGGGGYTF.

The V call is TRBV7-2, the J call TRBJ2-1; no DNA is available, so the TRBD1 call from TCRdb remains unchecked. This CDR3 contains 14 residues. The germline gives CDR1 SGHTA, CDR2 FQGNSA. Here the CDR3 reads CASSTILQDLKQFF.

The chain carries TRBV28 and TRBJ1-2. Germline V gene lookup returns CDR1 MDHEN and CDR2 SYDVKM. The CDR3 is 13 residues long. This CDR3 is CASSLGPAYGYTF.

This chain connects TRBV29-1 to TRBJ2-1; the D call of TRBD2 rests on TCRdb alone, since no DNA is present to check it. CDR1 SQVTM and CDR2 ANQGSEA come from the germline V gene. CDR3 length equals 14 residues. The CDR3 protein is CSVGELAAYNEQFF.

The V call is TRBV5-1, the J call TRBJ2-1; TCRdb selects TRBD1, and the lack of DNA leaves this call unchecked. Germline V gene lookup returns CDR1 SGHRS and CDR2 YFSETQ. The CDR3 runs to 16 residues. The CDR3 region is CASSNRQLSSYNEQFF.

The chain uses TRBV19 and TRBJ2-3. CDR3 length: 11 amino acids. The germline V gene encodes CDR1 LNHDA and CDR2 SQIVND (reference sequence). CDR3: CASSLLGTQYF. The full variable domain, in which reference TRBV19 and TRBJ2-3 provide the parts outside the CDR3, is DGGITQSPKYLFRKEGQNVTLSCEQNLNHDAMYWYRQDPGQGLRLIYYSQIVNDFQKGDIAEGYSVSREKKESFPLTVTSAQKNPTAFYLCASSLLGTQYFGPGTRLTVL.

The chain couples TRBV7-6 to TRBJ2-1. This CDR3 is 15 amino acids long. From germline, CDR1 is SGHVS and CDR2 FNYEAQ. The CDR3 protein is CASSSGWDSNNEQFF.

The CDR3 here is CSGTPGQGTSEQYF. The V call is TRBV29-1, the J call TRBJ2-7; TCRdb gives TRBD1 as the D gene, but with no DNA this cannot be confirmed. From germline, CDR1 is SQVTM and CDR2 ANQGSEA. The length of the CDR3 is 14 residues.

The gene calls are TRBV28 and TRBJ2-2; the D call from TCRdb, TRBD2, cannot be confirmed without DNA. The CDR3 spans 18 residues. Germline values: CDR1 MDHEN, CDR2 SYDVKM. This chain's CDR3 is CASSFTSGASGITGELFF.

The gene calls are TRBV20-1 and TRBJ2-7; TCRdb's D call, TRBD2, is unchecked because there is no DNA. The CDR3 spans 14 residues. Germline V lookup: CDR1 DFQATT, CDR2 SNEGSKA (reference sequence). The CDR3 reads CSAETSGRDYEQYF.

The chain links TRBV7-6 to TRBJ2-1; TCRdb gives TRBD1 as the D gene, but with no DNA this cannot be confirmed. The CDR3 is 17 amino acids. Germline V lookup: CDR1 SGHVS, CDR2 FNYEAQ. The CDR3 sequence: CASSLALGGMAYNEQFF.

The chain joins TRBV7-9 to TRBJ1-4; absent DNA, TCRdb's TRBD1 call cannot be checked. The CDR3 is 18 amino acids. The germline V gene encodes CDR1 SEHNR and CDR2 FQNEAQ (reference sequence). This chain's CDR3 is CASSLATQTRGRNEKLFF.

CDR3 loop: CASRDCDFSPMYGYTF. The chain employs TRBV2 and TRBJ1-2. From germline, CDR1 is SNHLY and CDR2 FYNNEI. The CDR3 spans 16 residues.